This TCR beta chain was observed in a study of vaccination and CD4 T cells after COVID-19 (dated by TCRdb to between 2021 and 2024). Context from the whole study: Every convalescent patient had a positive nasal swab PCR test for SARS-CoV-2, with mild disease in roughly nine patients and severe disease in one. In the convalescent cohort there were six males and four females, among whom were two Hispanic individuals, seven Caucasians, two Asians and one multiracial person. Participants got two doses of the Pfizer-BioNTech BNT162b2 vaccine (n=8) or two doses of the Moderna mRNA-1273 vaccine (n=2). Post-COVID blood samples were collected from convalescent patients a median of around 100 days after diagnosis, with a range of roughly 30 to 161 days. The time from the second vaccine dose to post-vaccine blood sampling had a median of roughly 70 days and ranged from about 14 to 250 days. The cultures were stimulated with overlapping spike peptide pools from SARS-CoV-2 and from the common cold coronaviruses HCoV-NL63, HCoV-OC43 and HCoV-229E. In control cultures, a CEFX viral epitope pool was used as positive control, an HIV-1 Nef peptide pool was used as negative control, or no peptide was added. The spike-specific CD4+ TCR repertoire was compared before and after mRNA vaccination in approximately ten COVID-19 convalescent patients and a few infection-naive healthy vaccine recipients. What the study reported, not specific to this receptor: Only a relatively small number of convalescent patients were included in the study, and early timepoints following natural infection were not analyzed. Nearly all vaccine-specific clones in convalescent patients (304 of 307) were mono-reactive for SARS-CoV-2 spike rather than cross-reactive with common cold coronaviruses. The median number of SARS-CoV-2-reactive clonotypes rose from around 20 after infection to 38 after vaccination, but the change was not significant. In convalescent patients, a median roughly 87% of post-vaccine SARS-CoV-2-reactive clones were detected only after vaccination, suggesting vaccine-specific priming.

Receptor amplification or capture employed PCR. DNA from cultured CD4+ T cells was subjected to TCR sequencing with the Oncomine TCR Beta short-read assay at the Johns Hopkins FTIC core. The QIAamp micro DNA kit was used to extract genomic DNA from the cultured CD4+ T cells. The Oncomine TCR Beta libraries from cultured CD4+ T cells were pooled using unique dual indexes and then sequenced on an Illumina iSeq 100. The study's processing was this. Non-productive sequences were filtered out, and CDR3s that did not start with C, did not end with F or W, or were shorter than 7 amino acids were discarded. The MANAFEST web application was used to identify antigen-specific clonotypes by comparing peptide-stimulated wells against reference wells and other culture wells. To be called positive, a clone needed an FDR below 0.05, an odds ratio above 5, and a productive frequency above 0.1% in at least two of three replicate wells. Clonotypes that were significantly expanded in both SARS-CoV-2 spike wells and at least one common cold coronavirus spike condition were defined as cross-reactive. Levenshtein distances (stringdist) and unrooted phylogenetic trees (ape) in R version 3.6.1 were used to assess CDR3 homology. TCRdb trimmed public reads at Q25 via fastp, called clones via MiXCR and kept in-frame beta chains. Under each unique CDR3 protein, matching rows form one entry showing the most common genes and DNA. TCRdb's processing, not the authors', yielded these V and J calls. The sample table records 10,000 to 15,000 distinct CDR3 sequences; just under 75% of these occur just once. Jointly, the top ten make up approximately 31% of the sample.

The junction shows trimming of 6 bases on V and 0 bases on J, plus 12 bases between the germline ends. CDR1 and CDR2 were assigned from the germline V gene as MDHEN and SYDVKM. Counted from cysteine to phenylalanine, this CDR3 has 15 amino acids. Only the CDR3 DNA stays, 45 bases, in frame from base 1. The treatment or condition label of this sample denotes: roughly ten-day PBMC culture with coronavirus spike peptide pools or control peptides (ViraFEST assay). To expand antigen-specific T cells with peptide pools and then pick out the expanded clonotypes through TCR sequencing, the study relied on the ViraFEST assay. The convalescent patients' positive SARS-CoV-2 PCR tests fell between March and December 2020, which was before the Alpha, Beta and Delta variants emerged in the United States. Roughly 2 million PBMCs per well were cultured in IMDM with roughly 5% human AB serum and roughly 9.3 IU/ml IL-2, plus 10 ug/ml peptide pools. Half of the culture medium was replaced with fresh IL-2-containing medium on days 3 and 7. After around 10 days of culture, CD4+ T cells were isolated by negative selection using the EasySep CD4+ T cell isolation kit. Ficoll-Paque Plus gradient centrifugation was used to isolate PBMCs from whole blood, and the isolated PBMCs were then either used fresh or cryopreserved at -140C. Each culture condition was generally run in triplicate wells.

This clonotype was seen only once. Its specific antigen is unknown. Qualities for individual bases were not recorded, and no much larger clone is one base off. Single-read evidence is weak. The receptor's source is a human donor who had recovered from COVID-19. Sequencing was carried out using CD4+ T cells from blood, cultured in vitro. The rearrangement joined TRBV28 to TRBJ1-3; no D gene is confidently identified. Read as DNA, the sequence is TGTGCCAGCAGAGTCGGACGCCACTCTGGAAACACCATATATTTT. The resulting protein is CASRVGRHSGNTIYF.